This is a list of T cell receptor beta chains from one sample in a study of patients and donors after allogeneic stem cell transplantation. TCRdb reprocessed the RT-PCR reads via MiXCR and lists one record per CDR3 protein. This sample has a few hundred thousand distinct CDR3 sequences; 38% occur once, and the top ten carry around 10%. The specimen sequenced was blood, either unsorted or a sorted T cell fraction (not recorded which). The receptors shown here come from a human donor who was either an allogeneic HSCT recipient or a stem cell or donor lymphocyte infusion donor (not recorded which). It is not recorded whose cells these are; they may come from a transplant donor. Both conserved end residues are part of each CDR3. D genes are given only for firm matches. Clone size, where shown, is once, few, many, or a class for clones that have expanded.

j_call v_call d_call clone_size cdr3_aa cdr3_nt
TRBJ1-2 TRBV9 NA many CASSSVGSGYTF TGTGCCAGCAGCTCAGTCGGCTCCGGCTACACCTTC
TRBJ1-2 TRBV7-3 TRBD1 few CASSSDRVWGYTF TGTGCCAGCAGCTCGGACAGGGTGTGGGGCTACACCTTC
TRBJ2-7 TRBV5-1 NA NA CASSYAPAARAPYEQYF TGCGCCAGCAGCTATGCCCCGGCGGCCAGAGCCCCCTACGAGCAGTACTTC
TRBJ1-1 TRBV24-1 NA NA CATSVTGRTEAFF TGTGCCACCAGTGTAACGGGGCGGACTGAAGCTTTCTTT
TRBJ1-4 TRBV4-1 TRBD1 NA CASSQSDRGNEKLFF TGCGCCAGCAGCCAATCTGACAGGGGTAATGAAAAACTGTTTTTT
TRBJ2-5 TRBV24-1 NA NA CATSDRGTVQETQYF TGTGCCACCAGTGACCGAGGGACGGTCCAAGAGACCCAGTACTTC
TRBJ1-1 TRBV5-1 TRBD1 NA CASSLEAGQGGGTEAFF TGCGCCAGCAGCTTGGAGGCCGGGCAGGGGGGTGGCACTGAAGCTTTCTTT
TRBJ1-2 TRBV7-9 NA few CASSLDPPGYTF TGTGCCAGCAGCTTAGACCCACCTGGCTACACCTTC
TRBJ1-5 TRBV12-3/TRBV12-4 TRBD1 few CASSLDRGRQPQHF TGTGCCAGCAGCCTGGACAGGGGACGTCAGCCCCAGCATTTT
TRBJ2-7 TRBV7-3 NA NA CASSPSGGLYEQYF TGTGCCAGCAGCCCCTCGGGGGGCCTCTACGAGCAGTACTTC
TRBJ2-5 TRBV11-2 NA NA CASSFGTWETQYF TGTGCCAGCAGCTTCGGGACGTGGGAGACCCAGTACTTC
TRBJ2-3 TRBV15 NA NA CATSKGPRTTDTQYF TGTGCCACCAGTAAGGGACCACGCACCACAGATACGCAGTATTTT
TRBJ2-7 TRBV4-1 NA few CASSPEVSGTYEQYF TGCGCCAGCAGCCCTGAGGTTAGCGGAACCTACGAGCAGTACTTC
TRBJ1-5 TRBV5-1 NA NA CASSLGPPNQPQHF TGCGCCAGCAGCTTGGGACCCCCCAATCAGCCCCAGCATTTT
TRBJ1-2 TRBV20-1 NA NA CSGPGLGASGYTF TGCAGTGGCCCGGGCCTCGGGGCGAGTGGCTACACCTTC
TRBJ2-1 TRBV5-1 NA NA CASSLGPQEYNEQFF TGCGCCAGCAGCTTGGGGCCCCAGGAGTACAATGAGCAGTTCTTC
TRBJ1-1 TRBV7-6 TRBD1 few CASSLRDRVMDTEAFF TGTGCCAGCAGCTTGCGGGACAGGGTTATGGACACTGAAGCTTTCTTT
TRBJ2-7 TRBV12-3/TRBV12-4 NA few CASSLGLDYYEQYF TGTGCCAGCAGTCTTGGACTGGATTACTACGAGCAGTACTTC
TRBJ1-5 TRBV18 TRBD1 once CASSPGDRVLGQPQHF TGTGCCAGCTCACCGGGCGACAGGGTACTCGGGCAGCCCCAGCATTTT
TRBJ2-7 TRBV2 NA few CATQGRGAYEQYF TGTGCCACCCAGGGCAGGGGCGCCTACGAGCAGTACTTC
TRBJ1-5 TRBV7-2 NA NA CASRLDPFEPQHF TGTGCCAGCAGGTTAGATCCGTTTGAGCCCCAGCATTTT
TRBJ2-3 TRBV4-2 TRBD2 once CASSQASGGRPGTQYF TGTGCCAGCAGCCAGGCTAGCGGGGGGCGACCAGGTACGCAGTATTTT
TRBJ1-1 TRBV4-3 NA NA CASSQGPAAFF TGCGCCAGCAGCCAAGGCCCCGCGGCTTTCTTT
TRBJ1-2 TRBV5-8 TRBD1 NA CASSLWGTERRGYTF TGTGCCAGCAGCTTGTGGGGGACAGAAAGGCGAGGCTACACCTTC
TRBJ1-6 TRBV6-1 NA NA CASIQPGGQFQGPLHF TGTGCCAGCATTCAACCCGGCGGACAATTCCAAGGCCCCCTCCACTTT
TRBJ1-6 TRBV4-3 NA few CASSPYGGAINSPLHF TGCGCCAGCAGCCCGTACGGGGGCGCCATTAATTCACCCCTCCACTTT
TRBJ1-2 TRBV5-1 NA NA CASSLGPGGYTF TGCGCCAGCAGCTTGGGACCAGGAGGCTACACCTTC
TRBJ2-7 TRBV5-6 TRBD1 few CASSLGTGTSKYF TGTGCCAGCAGCTTAGGGACAGGGACGAGCAAGTACTTC
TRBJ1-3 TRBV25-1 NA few CASSVPTRSGNTIYF TGTGCCAGCAGTGTCCCGACTCGCTCTGGAAACACCATATATTTT
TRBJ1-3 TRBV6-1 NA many CASSDYSGNTIYF TGTGCCAGCAGTGACTACTCTGGAAACACCATATATTTT
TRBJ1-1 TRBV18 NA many CASSPGTKNEAFF TGTGCCAGCTCACCGGGGACCAAAAACGAAGCTTTCTTT
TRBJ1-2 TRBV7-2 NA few CASSPTYGYTF TGTGCCAGCAGCCCCACCTATGGCTACACCTTC
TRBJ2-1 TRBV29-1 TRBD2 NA CSVAGTNYREEQFF TGCAGCGTTGCAGGGACTAACTATCGGGAAGAGCAGTTCTTC
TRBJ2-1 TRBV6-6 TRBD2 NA CASRTWTSGVYNEQFF TGTGCCAGCAGAACCTGGACTAGCGGGGTTTACAATGAGCAGTTCTTC
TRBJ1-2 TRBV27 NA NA CASAQRQGDYGYTF TGTGCCAGCGCGCAAAGGCAGGGTGACTATGGCTACACCTTC
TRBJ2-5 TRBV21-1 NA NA CASSNRTTQYF TGTGCCAGCAGCAACCGGACGACCCAGTACTTC
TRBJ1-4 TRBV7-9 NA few CASSLGLDWQSNEKLFF TGTGCCAGCAGCTTAGGTCTTGACTGGCAGAGTAATGAAAAACTGTTTTTT
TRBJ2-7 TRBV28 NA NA CASSLRVEQYF TGTGCCAGCAGTTTACGAGTGGAGCAGTACTTC
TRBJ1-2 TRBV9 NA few CASSALDSKNYGYTF TGTGCCAGCAGCGCCTTGGACAGCAAAAACTATGGCTACACCTTC
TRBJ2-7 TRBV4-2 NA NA CASSHNRFTGGYEQYF TGTGCCAGCAGCCATAACCGGTTTACGGGCGGCTACGAGCAGTACTTC
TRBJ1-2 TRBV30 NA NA CAWRDRANYGYTF TGTGCCTGGAGGGACAGAGCTAACTATGGCTACACCTTC
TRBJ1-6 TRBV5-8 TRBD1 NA CASSLLVDRVYRSYNSPLHF TGTGCCAGCAGCTTATTAGTGGACAGGGTCTATCGCTCCTATAATTCACCCCTCCACTTT
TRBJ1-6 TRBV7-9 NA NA CASSLVRSPLHF TGTGCCAGCAGCTTAGTAAGGTCACCCCTCCACTTT
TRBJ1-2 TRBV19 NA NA CASTPGAGGYTF TGTGCCAGTACTCCCGGGGCTGGAGGCTACACCTTC
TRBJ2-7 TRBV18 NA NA CASSAGDPPYEQYF TGTGCCAGCTCAGCAGGCGACCCGCCCTACGAGCAGTACTTC